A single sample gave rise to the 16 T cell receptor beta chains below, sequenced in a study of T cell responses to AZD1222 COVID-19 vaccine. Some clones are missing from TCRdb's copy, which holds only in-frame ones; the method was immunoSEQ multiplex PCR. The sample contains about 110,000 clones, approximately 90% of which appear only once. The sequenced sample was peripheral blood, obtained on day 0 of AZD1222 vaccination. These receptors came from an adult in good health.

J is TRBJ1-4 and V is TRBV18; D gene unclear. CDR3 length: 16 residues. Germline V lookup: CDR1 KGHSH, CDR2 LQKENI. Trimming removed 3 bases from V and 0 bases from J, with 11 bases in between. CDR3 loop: CASSPRGIATNEKLFF. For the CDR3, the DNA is TGTGCCAGCTCACCCAGAGGGATTGCAACTAATGAAAAACTGTTTTTT.

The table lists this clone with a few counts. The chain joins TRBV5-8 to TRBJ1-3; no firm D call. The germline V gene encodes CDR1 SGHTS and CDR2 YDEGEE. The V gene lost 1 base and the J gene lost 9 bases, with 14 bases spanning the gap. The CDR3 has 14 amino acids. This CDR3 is CASSLLVLMRTIYF. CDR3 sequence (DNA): TGTGCCAGCAGCTTGCTGGTTCTGATGCGCACCATATATTTT.

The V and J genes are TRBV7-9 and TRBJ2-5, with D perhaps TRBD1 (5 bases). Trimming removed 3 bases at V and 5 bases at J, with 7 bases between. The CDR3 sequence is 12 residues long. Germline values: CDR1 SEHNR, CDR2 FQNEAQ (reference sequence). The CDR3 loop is CASSFPGETQYF. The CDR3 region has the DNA TGTGCCAGCAGCTTCCCAGGGGAGACCCAGTACTTC.

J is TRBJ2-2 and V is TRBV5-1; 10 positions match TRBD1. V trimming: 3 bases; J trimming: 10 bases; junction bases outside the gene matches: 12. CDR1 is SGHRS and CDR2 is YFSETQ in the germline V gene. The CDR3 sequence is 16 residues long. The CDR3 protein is CASSSGTGAYVVELFF. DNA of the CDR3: TGCGCCAGCAGCTCCGGGACAGGGGCCTACGTTGTGGAGCTGTTTTTT.

The CDR3 nucleotides read TGTGCCAGCAGCGCTGGACTAGTAAACGAGCAGTACTTC. It translates to CASSAGLVNEQYF. The rearrangement links TRBV25-1 to TRBJ2-7, with 7 positions matching TRBD2. The CDR3 is 13 amino acids. Germline V gene lookup returns CDR1 MGHDK and CDR2 SYGVNS. The J segment lost 5 bases and the V segment lost 6 bases, leaving 7 bases of the junction unmatched.

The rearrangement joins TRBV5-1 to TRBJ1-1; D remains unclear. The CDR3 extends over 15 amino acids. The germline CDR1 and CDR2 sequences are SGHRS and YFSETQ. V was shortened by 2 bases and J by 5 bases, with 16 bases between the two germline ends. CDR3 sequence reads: CASSFGQGMETEAFF. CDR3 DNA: TGCGCCAGCAGCTTTGGGCAAGGGATGGAGACTGAAGCTTTCTTT.

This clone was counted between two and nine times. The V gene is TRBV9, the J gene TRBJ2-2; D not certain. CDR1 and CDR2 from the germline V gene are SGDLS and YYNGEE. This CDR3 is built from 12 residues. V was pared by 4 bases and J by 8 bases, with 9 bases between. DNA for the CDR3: TGTGCCAGCAGCCCCCACCTTGGGGAGCTGTTTTTT. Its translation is CASSPHLGELFF.

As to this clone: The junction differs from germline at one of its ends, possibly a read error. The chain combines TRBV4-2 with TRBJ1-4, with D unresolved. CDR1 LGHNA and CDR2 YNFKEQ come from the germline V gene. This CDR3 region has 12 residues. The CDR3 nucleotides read TGTGCCAGCAGCCAAGTGGAAAGAGACGTACAATTT. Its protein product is CASSQVERDVQF.

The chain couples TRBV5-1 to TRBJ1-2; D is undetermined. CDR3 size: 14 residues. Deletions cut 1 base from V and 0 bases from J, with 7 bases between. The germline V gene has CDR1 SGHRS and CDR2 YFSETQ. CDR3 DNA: TGCGCCAGCAGCTTGACGAAAGCTAACTATGGCTACACCTTC. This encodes CASSLTKANYGYTF. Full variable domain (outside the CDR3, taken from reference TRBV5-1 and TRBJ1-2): KAGVTQTPRYLIKTRGQQVTLSCSPISGHRSVSWYQQTPGQGLQFLFEYFSETQRNKGNFPGRFSGRQFSNSRSEMNVSTLELGDSALYLCASSLTKANYGYTFGSGTRLTVV.

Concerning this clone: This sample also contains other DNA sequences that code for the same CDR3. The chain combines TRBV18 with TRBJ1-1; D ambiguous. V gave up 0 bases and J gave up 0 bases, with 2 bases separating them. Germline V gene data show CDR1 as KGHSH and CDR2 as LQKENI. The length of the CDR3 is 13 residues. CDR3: CASSPPVNTEAFF. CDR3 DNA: TGTGCCAGCTCACCACCGGTGAACACTGAAGCTTTCTTT.

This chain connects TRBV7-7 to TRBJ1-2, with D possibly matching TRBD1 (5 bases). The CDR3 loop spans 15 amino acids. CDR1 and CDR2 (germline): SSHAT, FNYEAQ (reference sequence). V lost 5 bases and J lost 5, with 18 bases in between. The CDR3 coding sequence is TGTGCCAGCAGCCTAACATCCGGGACGGATTATGGCTACACCTTC. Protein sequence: CASSLTSGTDYGYTF.

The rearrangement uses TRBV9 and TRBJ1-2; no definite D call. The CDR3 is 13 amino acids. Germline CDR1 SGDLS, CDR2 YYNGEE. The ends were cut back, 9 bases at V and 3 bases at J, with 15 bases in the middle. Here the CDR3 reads CATEGIPYYGYTF. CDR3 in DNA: TGTGCCACAGAGGGAATCCCTTACTATGGCTACACCTTC.

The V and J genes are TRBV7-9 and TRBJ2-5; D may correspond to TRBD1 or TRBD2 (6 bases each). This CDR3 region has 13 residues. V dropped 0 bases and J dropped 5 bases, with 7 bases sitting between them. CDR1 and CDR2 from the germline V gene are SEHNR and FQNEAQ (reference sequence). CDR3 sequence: CASSLAGGETQYF. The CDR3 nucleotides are TGTGCCAGCAGCTTAGCAGGGGGGGAGACCCAGTACTTC.

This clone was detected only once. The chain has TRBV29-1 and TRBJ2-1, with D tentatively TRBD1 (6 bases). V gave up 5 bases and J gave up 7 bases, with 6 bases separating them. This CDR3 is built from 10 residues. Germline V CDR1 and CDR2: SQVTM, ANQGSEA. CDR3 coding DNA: TGCAGCGTTCAGGGGAATGAGCAGTTCTTC. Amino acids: CSVQGNEQFF.

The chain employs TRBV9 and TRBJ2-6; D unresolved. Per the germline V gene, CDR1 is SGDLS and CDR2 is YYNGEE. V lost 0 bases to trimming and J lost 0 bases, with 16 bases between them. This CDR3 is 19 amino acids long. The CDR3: CASSVATTTRYSGANVLTF. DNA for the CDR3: TGTGCCAGCAGCGTAGCTACTACTACTCGTTACTCTGGGGCCAACGTCCTGACTTTC.

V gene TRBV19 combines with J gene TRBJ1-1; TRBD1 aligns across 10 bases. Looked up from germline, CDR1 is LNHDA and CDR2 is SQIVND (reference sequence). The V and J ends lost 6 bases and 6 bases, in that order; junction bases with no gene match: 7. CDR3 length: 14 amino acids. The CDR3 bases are TGTGCCAGTAGACCGACAGGGGGCAGGCCTGAAGCTTTCTTT. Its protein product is CASRPTGGRPEAFF.